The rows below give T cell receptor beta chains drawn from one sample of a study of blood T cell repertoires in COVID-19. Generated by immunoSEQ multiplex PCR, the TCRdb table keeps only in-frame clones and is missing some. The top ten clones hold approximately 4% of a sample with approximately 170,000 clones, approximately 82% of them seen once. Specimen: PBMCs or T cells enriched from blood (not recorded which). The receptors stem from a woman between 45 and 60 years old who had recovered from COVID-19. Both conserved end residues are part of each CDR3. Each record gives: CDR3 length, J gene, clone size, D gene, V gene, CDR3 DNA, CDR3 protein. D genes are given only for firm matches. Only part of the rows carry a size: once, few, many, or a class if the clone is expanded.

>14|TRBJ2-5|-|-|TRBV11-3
TGTGCCAGCAGCTTAGATGGCAGAAAAGAGACCCAGTACTTC
CASSLDGRKETQYF
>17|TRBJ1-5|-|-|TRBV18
TGTGCCAGCTCACCAGGCCAGGGTCATATCGGCAATCAGCCCCAGCATTTT
CASSPGQGHIGNQPQHF
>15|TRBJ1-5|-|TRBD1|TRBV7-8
TGTGCCAGCAGCTTAGTGGGGACAGACAATCAGCCCCAGCATTTT
CASSLVGTDNQPQHF
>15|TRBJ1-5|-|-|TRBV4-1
TGCGCCAGCAGCCAAGAAAAGAGCTCCAATCAGCCCCAGCATTTT
CASSQEKSSNQPQHF
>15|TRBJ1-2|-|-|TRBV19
TGTGCCAGTAGAGGAACAGCCTTAGCTAACTATGGCTACACCTTC
CASRGTALANYGYTF
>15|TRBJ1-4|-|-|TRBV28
TGTGCCAGCAGTTTGAGTAGTGGAGGCCGCGAAAAACTGTTTTTT
CASSLSSGGREKLFF
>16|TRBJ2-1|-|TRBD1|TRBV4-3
TGCGCCAGCAGCCAAGCTGTTGGGACAGGGGGGGATGAGCAGTTCTTC
CASSQAVGTGGDEQFF
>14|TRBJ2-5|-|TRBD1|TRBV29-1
TGCAGCGCCCAGAGAGGACAGGGAGCAGAGACCCAGTACTTC
CSAQRGQGAETQYF
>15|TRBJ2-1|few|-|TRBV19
TGTGCCAGTAGTCACAGGGGGGGTTCCTACAATGAGCAGTTCTTC
CASSHRGGSYNEQFF
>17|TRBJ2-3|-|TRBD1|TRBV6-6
TGTGCCAGCGGTCCCGGGACAGGGGCCCCACGCACAGATACGCAGTATTTT
CASGPGTGAPRTDTQYF
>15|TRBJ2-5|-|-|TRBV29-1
TGCAGCGTTGAAGATCGGCTAGCCGGGTGGTGGACCCAGTACTTC
CSVEDRLAGWWTQYF
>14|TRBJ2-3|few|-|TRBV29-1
TGCAGCGTTGGAGACTTCACTAGCACAGATACGCAGTATTTT
CSVGDFTSTDTQYF
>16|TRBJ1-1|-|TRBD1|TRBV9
TGTGCCAGCAGCGTGGGGCGGGACAGGTTTAACACTGAAGCTTTCTTT
CASSVGRDRFNTEAFF
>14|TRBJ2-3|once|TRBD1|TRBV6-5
TGTGCCAGCAAGACGGGACAGCACACAGATACGCAGTATTTT
CASKTGQHTDTQYF
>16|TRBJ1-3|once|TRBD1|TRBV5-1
TGCGCCAGCAGCACGGGACAGGGAACCTCTGGAAACACCATATATTTT
CASSTGQGTSGNTIYF
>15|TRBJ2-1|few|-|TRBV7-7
TGTGCTAGCAGCTTAACCCAGGGTTCCCACAATGAGCAGTTCTTC
CASSLTQGSHNEQFF
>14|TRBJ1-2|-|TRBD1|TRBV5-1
TGCGCCAGCAGCTCAACCTCAGGGGGTTATGGCTACACCTTC
CASSSTSGGYGYTF
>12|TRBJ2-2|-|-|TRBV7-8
TGTGCCAGCAGCCAGGGGCCCGGGGAGCTGTTTTTT
CASSQGPGELFF
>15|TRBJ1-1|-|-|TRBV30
TGTGCCTGGACCCCCTGGGGGGGACTGAACACTGAAGCTTTCTTT
CAWTPWGGLNTEAFF
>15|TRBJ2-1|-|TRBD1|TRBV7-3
TGTGCCAGCAGCCTAACTGACAGGGCCTGGAATGAGCAGTTCTTC
CASSLTDRAWNEQFF
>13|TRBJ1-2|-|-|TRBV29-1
TGCAGCGTTGGGGGCCCGGGAGACTATGGCTACACCTTC
CSVGGPGDYGYTF
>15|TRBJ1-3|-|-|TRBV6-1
TGTGCCAGCAGTGAAACGGGGGGTTCGAAGGACACCATATATTTT
CASSETGGSKDTIYF
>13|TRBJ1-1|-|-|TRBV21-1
TGTGCCAGCAGCGTCGGACAGTCCTCTGAAGCTTTCTTT
CASSVGQSSEAFF
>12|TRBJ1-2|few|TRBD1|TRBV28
TGTGCCAGCAGGCAGACAGGGGAGGTTTGCACCTTC
CASRQTGEVCTF
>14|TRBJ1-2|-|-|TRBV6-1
TGTGCCAGCAGTGAGGGGCCAGCTAACTATGGCTACACCTTC
CASSEGPANYGYTF
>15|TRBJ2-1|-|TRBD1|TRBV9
TGTGCCAGCAGCAGACAGGGAACGGGTGGGAATGAGCAGTTCTTC
CASSRQGTGGNEQFF
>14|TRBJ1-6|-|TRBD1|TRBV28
TGTGCCAGCAGTTCTAGGGGGCAATATTCACCCCTCCACTTT
CASSSRGQYSPLHF
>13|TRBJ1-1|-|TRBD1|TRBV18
TGTGCCAGCTCACCGGACAGGACCACTGAAGCTTTCTTT
CASSPDRTTEAFF
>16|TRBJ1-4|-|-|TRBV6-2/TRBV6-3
TGTGCCAGCAGTTACTCCTACGTACAGGAAAATGAAAAACTGTTTTTT
CASSYSYVQENEKLFF
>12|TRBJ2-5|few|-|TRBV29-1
TGCAGCGTTGACAGATTCCAAGAGACCCAGTACTTC
CSVDRFQETQYF
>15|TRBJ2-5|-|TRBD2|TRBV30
TGTGCCTGGAGTGGGGGACTAGCGGGAGGGGCGACCCAGTACTTC
CAWSGGLAGGATQYF
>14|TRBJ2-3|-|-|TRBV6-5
TGTGCCAGCAGTTCTGGGGGGAGCGAGAATACGCAGTATTTT
CASSSGGSENTQYF
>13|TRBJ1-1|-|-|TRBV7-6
TGTGCCAGCAGCTCAGGTGTGAACACTGAAGCTTTCTTT
CASSSGVNTEAFF
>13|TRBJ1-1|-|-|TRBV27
TGTGCCAGCGGCGGTTTAAGGAACACTGAAGCTTTCTTT
CASGGLRNTEAFF
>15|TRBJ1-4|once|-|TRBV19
TGTGCCAGTAGTATCCGGGATGCAACTAATGAAAAACTGTTTTTT
CASSIRDATNEKLFF
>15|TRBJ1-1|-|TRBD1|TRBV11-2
TGTGCCAGCAGCTTAGATGGGACAGGGGGCACTGAAGCTTTCTTT
CASSLDGTGGTEAFF
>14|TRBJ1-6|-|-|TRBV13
TGTGCCAGCAGCTTCGCGGGGAATTATTCACCCCTCCACTTT
CASSFAGNYSPLHF
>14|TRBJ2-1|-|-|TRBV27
TGTGCCAGCAGTTTCCCTGGCGGGGACAATGAGCAGTTCTTC
CASSFPGGDNEQFF
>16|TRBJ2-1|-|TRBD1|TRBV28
TGTGCCAGCAGTGAGGACACAGGGGCAGCCTACAATGAGCAGTTCTTC
CASSEDTGAAYNEQFF
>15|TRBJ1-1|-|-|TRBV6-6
TGTGCCACCTCACAGACAGGTCCAACTTCCCCTGAAGCTTTCTTT
CATSQTGPTSPEAFF
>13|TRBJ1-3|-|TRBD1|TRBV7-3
TGTGCCAACGGGACAGCAACCCCCAACACCATATATTTT
CANGTATPNTIYF
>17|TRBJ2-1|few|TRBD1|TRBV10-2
TGCGCCAGCAGTGAGTCGACTCGAGACAGGGCCTACAATGAGCAGTTCTTC
CASSESTRDRAYNEQFF
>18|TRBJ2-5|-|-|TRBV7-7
TGTGCCAGCAGCTTAGTGACGGGGTCATCTTCCCGAAAAGAGACCCAGTACTTC
CASSLVTGSSSRKETQYF
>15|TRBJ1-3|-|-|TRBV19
TGTGCCAGTAGTTCCCTCGAGGTATCTGGAAACACCATATATTTT
CASSSLEVSGNTIYF
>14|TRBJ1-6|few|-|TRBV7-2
TGTGCCAGCAGCTCAACCTTGCGAAATTCACCCCTCCACTTT
CASSSTLRNSPLHF
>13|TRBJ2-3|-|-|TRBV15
TGTGCCACCAGCTTACAGGGCACAGATACGCAGTATTTT
CATSLQGTDTQYF
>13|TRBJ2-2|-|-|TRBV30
TGTGCCTGGATAAGGGGGTCGACCGGGGAGCTGTTTTTT
CAWIRGSTGELFF
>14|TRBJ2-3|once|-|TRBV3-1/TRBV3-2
TGTGCCAGCATGAGCCGGGAGCGGACAGATACGCAGTATTTT
CASMSRERTDTQYF
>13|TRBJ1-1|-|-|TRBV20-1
TGCAGTGCTAGTCAGGGAGGGATCACTGAAGCTTTCTTT
CSASQGGITEAFF
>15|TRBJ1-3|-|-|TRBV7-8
TGTGCCAGCAGCGCCGGGTCCTACTCTGGAAACACCATATATTTT
CASSAGSYSGNTIYF
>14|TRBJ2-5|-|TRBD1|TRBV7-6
TGTGCCAGCAGCCCAGGACAGGGCGGTGAGACCCAGTACTTC
CASSPGQGGETQYF
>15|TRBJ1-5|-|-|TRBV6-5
TGTGCCAGCAGCCCAGGGCTGAATAGCAATCAGCCCCAGCATTTT
CASSPGLNSNQPQHF
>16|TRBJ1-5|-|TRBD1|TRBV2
TGTGCCAGCAAGCTGGAGGGACAGGGGGCCTTTCAGCCCCAGCATTTT
CASKLEGQGAFQPQHF
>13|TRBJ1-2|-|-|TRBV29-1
TGCAGCGTTGTCCTAGGGAGCGACTATGGCTACACCTTC
CSVVLGSDYGYTF
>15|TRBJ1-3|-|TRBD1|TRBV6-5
TGTGCCAGCAAAAAGGGACAGGGGGCGGGTCACACCATATATTTT
CASKKGQGAGHTIYF
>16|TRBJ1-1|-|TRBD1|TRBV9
TGTGCCAGCAGCGTAAGCCCCCGACAGGGTGAAGGTGAAGCTTTCTTT
CASSVSPRQGEGEAFF
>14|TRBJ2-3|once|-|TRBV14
TGTGCCAGCAGCTCCGGACTCGGAAGAGATACGCAGTATTTT
CASSSGLGRDTQYF
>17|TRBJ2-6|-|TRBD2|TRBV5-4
TGTGCCAGCAAAGGGGCGGGACTAGCTTTCGGGGCCAACGTCCTGACTTTC
CASKGAGLAFGANVLTF